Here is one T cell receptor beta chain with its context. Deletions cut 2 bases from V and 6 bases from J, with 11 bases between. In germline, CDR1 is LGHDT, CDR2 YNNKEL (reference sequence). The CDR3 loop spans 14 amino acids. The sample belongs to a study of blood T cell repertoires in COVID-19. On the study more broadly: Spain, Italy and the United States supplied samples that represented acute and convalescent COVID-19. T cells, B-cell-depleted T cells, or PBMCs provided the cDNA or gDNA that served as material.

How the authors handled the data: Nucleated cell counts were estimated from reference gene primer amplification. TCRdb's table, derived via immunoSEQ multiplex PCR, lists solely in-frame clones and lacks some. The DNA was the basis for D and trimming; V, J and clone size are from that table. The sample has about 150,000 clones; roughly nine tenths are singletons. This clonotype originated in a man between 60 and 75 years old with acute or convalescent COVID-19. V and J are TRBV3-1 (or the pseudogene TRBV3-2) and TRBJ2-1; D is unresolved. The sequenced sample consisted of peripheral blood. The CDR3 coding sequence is TGTGCCAGCAGCCAACGCATAGCATCCAATGAGCAGTTCTTC. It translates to CASSQRIASNEQFF.